This T cell receptor (beta chain) was found in a study of technical replicates of blood from a few donors (dated by TCRdb to 2015 to 2018). V drops 3 bases and J drops 4 bases, leaving 11 bases in between. Via the germline V gene, CDR1 is SGHRS and CDR2 YFSETQ. There are 14 amino acids in the CDR3, from cysteine to phenylalanine inclusive. Solely the CDR3 DNA is kept, with 42 bases framed from the first base. As concerns this clone: Its antigen remains undetermined. No much larger clonotype is one base removed from it; base qualities were not supplied.

The library was made by the immunoSEQ multiplex PCR assay. Entries here come from immuneACCESS through TCRdb and include only in-frame sequences with V and J called. Some clones fail to appear in such tables; in the studies checked, an unresolved V gene covers under half of the shortfall, and the cause of the remainder is unknown. A total of tens of thousands of clones appear in this sample, around 97% of them only once. Approximately 0.21% of the sample rests with the top ten. The sequence is built from TRBV5-1 and TRBJ2-1; the D region possibly corresponds to TRBD1 (6 bases align). The receptor's source is a human donor in good health. Sequencing was carried out using T cells isolated from PBMCs. The nucleotide sequence is TGCGCCAGCAGCTGGATAGGGGGTTACAATGAGCAGTTCTTC. The encoded protein is CASSWIGGYNEQFF.